This T cell receptor beta chain was sequenced for a study of blood T cell repertoires in COVID-19. Across the study: Italy, Spain and the United States were the sources of the convalescent and acute COVID-19 samples. In each case, the material was cDNA or gDNA derived from T cells, B-cell-depleted T cells, or PBMCs.

Original processing notes: Reference gene primer amplification gave nucleated cell count estimates. Only in-frame clones appear in the TCRdb table, and some are missing; sequencing was by immunoSEQ multiplex PCR. Clone size and V and J calls were adopted from that table, with D and trimming inferred from the DNA. The sample shows around 260,000 clones, around 81% of them seen only once. Seattle patients were enrolled while actively infected and followed longitudinally. The V and J ends lost 3 bases and 9 bases respectively, with 15 bases between them. The CDR3 is 14 amino acids. Germline V lookup: CDR1 PRHDT, CDR2 FYEKMQ (reference sequence).

The chain uses TRBV13 and TRBJ2-1, with D tentatively TRBD1 (6 bases). This clonotype originated in a person aged 65 to 85 with COVID-19, enrolled during active disease. Sequenced input: peripheral blood. The CDR3 DNA sequence: TGTGCCAGCAGCTTCTCCGAGACAGGTCCTGAGCAGTTCTTC. It specifies CASSFSETGPEQFF.